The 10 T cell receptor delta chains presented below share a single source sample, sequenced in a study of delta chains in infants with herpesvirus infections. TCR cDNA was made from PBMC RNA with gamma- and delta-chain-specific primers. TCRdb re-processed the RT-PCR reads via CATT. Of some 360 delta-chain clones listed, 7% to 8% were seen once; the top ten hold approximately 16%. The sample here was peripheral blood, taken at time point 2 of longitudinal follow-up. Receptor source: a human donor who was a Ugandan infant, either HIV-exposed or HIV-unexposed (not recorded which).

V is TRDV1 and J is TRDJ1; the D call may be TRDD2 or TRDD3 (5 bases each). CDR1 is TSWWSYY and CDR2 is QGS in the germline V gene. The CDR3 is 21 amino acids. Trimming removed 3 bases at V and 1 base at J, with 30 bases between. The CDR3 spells CALGDGPSPHGAGLATDKLIF. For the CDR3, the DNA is TGTGCTCTTGGGGACGGGCCTTCACCACATGGGGCTGGGCTGGCCACCGATAAACTCATCTTT.

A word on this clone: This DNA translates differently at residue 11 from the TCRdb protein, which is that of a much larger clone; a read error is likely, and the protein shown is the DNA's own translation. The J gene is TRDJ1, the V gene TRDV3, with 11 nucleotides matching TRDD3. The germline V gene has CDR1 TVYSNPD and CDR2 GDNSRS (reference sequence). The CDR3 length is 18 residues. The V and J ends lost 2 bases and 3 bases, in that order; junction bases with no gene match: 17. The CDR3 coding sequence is TGTGCCTTTCCTTTAGTACTGGGGGATAAACTTGGCGCCGATAAACTCATCTTT. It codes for CAFPLVLGDKLGADKLIF.

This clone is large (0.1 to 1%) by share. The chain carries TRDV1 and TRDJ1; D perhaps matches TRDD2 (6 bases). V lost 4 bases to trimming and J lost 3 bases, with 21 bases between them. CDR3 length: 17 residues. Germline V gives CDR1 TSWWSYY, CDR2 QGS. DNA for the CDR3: TGTGCTCTTGGGGCCGCCTTCCCCAACTTTCGTGCCGATAAACTCATCTTT. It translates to CALGAAFPNFRADKLIF.

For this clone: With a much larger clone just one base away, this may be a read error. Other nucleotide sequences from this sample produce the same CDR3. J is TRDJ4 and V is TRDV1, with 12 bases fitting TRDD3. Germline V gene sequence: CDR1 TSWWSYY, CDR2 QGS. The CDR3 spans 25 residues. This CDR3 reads CALGVLPSPGLRIWGIRVQARPLIF. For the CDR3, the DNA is TGTGCTCTTGGGGTCCTACCTTCCCCGGGGCTAAGAATCTGGGGGATACGCGTTCAGGCCAGACCACTGATCTTT.

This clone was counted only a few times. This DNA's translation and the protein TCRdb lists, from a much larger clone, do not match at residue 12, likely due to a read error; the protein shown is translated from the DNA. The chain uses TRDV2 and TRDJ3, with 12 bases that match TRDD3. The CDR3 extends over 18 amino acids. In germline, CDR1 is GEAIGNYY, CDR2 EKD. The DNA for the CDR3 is TGTGCCTGTGACATTACTGGGGGATACTCCTGGGTCACCCGACAGATGTTTTTC. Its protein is CACDITGGYSWVTRQMFF.

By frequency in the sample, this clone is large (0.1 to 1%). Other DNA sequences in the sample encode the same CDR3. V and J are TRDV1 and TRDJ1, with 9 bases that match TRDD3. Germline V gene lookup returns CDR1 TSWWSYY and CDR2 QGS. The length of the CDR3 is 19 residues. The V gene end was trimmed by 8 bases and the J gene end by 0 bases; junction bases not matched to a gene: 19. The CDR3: CALHFGGVLGDTYTDKLIF. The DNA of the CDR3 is TGTGCTCTTCACTTTGGAGGGGTACTGGGGGACACTTACACCGATAAACTCATCTTT.

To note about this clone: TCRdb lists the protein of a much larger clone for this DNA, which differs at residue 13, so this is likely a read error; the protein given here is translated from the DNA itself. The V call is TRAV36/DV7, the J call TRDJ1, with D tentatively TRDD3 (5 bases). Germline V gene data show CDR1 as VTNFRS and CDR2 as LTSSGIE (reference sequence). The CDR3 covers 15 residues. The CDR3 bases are TGTGCTGTGGACGGGGGTCTGATCTACACCGATAAACCCATCTTT. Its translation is CAVDGGLIYTDKPIF.

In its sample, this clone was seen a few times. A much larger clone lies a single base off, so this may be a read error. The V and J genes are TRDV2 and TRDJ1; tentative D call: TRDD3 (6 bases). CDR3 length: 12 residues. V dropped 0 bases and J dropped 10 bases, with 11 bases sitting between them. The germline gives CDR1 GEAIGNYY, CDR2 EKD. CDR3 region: CACDTGRGRLIF. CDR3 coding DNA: TGTGCCTGTGACACCGGGAGGGGGAGACTCATCTTT.

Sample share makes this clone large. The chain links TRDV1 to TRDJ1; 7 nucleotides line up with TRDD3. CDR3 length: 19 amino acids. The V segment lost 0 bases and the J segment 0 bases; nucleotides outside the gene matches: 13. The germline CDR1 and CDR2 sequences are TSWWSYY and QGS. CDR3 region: CALGELYVGDMPYTDKLIF. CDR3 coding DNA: TGTGCTCTTGGGGAACTTTACGTAGGGGATATGCCCTACACCGATAAACTCATCTTT.

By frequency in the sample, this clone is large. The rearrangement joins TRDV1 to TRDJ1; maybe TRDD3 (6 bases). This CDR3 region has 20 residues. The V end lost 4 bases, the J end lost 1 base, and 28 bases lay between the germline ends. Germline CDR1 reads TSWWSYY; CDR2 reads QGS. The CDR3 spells CALGVLENSLVWGPTDKLIF. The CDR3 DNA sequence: TGTGCTCTTGGGGTTCTCGAAAACTCCTTGGTTTGGGGGCCCACCGATAAACTCATCTTT.